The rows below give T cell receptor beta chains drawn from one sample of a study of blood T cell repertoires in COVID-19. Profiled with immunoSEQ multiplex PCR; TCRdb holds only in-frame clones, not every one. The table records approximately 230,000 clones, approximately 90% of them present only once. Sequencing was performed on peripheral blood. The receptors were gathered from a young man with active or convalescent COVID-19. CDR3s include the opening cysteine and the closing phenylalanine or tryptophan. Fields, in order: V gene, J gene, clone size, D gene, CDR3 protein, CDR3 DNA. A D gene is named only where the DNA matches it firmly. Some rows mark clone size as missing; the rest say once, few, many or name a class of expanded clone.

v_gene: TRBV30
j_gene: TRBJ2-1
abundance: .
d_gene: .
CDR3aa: CAWSVHGSNYYNEQFF
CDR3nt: TGTGCCTGGAGTGTACATGGGAGTAACTACTACAATGAGCAGTTCTTC

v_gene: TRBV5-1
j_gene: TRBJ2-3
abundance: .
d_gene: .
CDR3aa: CASRPLESDTQYF
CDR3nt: TGCGCCAGCAGGCCACTTGAGTCAGATACGCAGTATTTT

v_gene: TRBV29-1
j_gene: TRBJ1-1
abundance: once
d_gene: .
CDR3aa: CSGRGTDTEAFF
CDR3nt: TGCAGCGGGAGGGGTACGGACACTGAAGCTTTCTTT

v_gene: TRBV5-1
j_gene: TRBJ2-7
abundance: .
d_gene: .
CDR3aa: CASSFGTSSYEQYF
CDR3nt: TGCGCCAGCAGCTTCGGGACAAGTTCCTACGAGCAGTACTTC

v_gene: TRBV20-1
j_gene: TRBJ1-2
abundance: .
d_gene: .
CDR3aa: CSARTGEGYTF
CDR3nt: TGCAGTGCCCGGACGGGGGAGGGTTACACCTTC

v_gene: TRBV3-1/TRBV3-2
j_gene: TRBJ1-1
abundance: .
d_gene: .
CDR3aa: CASSQVAGDTEAFF
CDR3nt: TGTGCCAGCAGCCAAGTAGCAGGGGACACTGAAGCTTTCTTT

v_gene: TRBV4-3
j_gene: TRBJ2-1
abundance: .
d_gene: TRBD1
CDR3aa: CASSHQGVGNEQFF
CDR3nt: TGCGCCAGCAGCCACCAGGGGGTGGGGAATGAGCAGTTCTTC

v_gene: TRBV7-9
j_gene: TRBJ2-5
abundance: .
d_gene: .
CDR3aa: CASSLAFRAGRQETQYF
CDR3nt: TGTGCCAGCAGCTTAGCTTTTAGGGCAGGGAGGCAAGAGACCCAGTACTTC

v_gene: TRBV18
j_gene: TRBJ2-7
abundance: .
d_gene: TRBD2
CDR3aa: CASSPGTSAYEQYF
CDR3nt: TGTGCCAGCTCACCGGGGACTAGCGCCTACGAGCAGTACTTC

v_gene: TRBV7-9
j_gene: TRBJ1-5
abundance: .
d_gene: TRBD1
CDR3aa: CASSSSGQNQPQHF
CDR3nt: TGTGCCAGCAGCTCTTCGGGACAGAATCAGCCCCAGCATTTT

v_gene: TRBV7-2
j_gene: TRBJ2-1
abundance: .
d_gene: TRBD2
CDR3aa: CASSLAGLAGDEQFF
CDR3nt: TGTGCCAGCAGCTTAGCGGGACTAGCGGGGGATGAGCAGTTCTTC

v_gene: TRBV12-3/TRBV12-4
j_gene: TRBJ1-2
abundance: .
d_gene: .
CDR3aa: CASTPDLLAGYTF
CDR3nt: TGTGCCAGCACCCCCGACCTTCTAGCTGGCTACACCTTC

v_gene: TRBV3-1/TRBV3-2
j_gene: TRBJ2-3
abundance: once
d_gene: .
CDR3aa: CASSQMTASTDTQYF
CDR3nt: TGTGCCAGCAGCCAAATGACAGCCTCCACAGATACGCAGTATTTT

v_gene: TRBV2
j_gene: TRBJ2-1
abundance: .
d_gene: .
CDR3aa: CASRDLDSLSPFNEQFF
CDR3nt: TGTGCCAGCAGGGACTTGGACTCCCTCTCGCCTTTCAATGAGCAGTTCTTC

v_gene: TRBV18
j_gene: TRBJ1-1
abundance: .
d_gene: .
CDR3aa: CASSPAGGHTEAFF
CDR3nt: TGTGCCAGCTCACCAGCGGGGGGTCACACTGAAGCTTTCTTT

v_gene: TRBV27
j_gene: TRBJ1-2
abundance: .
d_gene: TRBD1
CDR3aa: CASSLGGTGSNYGYTF
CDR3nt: TGTGCCAGCAGTTTGGGTGGGACAGGGTCGAACTATGGCTACACCTTC

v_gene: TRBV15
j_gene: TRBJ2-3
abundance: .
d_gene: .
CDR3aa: CATSRGGTDTQYF
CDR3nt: TGTGCCACCAGCAGAGGAGGTACAGATACGCAGTATTTT

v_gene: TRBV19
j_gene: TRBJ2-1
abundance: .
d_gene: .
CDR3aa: CASSGGSGRRNEQFF
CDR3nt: TGTGCCAGTAGCGGTGGTAGCGGCCGGAGGAATGAGCAGTTCTTC

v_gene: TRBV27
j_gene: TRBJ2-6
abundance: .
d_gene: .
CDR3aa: CASSFLAAFPGANVLTF
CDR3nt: TGTGCCAGCAGTTTTCTGGCCGCATTTCCTGGGGCCAACGTCCTGACTTTC

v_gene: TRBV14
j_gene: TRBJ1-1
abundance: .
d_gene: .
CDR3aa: CASSYDTYAEAFF
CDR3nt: TGTGCCAGCAGCTATGACACCTACGCTGAAGCTTTCTTT

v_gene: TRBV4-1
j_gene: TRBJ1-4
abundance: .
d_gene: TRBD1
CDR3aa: CASSHGQGFEKLFF
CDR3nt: TGCGCCAGCAGCCACGGACAGGGATTTGAAAAACTGTTTTTT

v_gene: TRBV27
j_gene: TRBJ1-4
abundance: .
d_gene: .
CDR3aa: CASSKTAVENEKLFF
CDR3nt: TGTGCCAGCAGTAAAACAGCGGTCGAAAATGAAAAACTGTTTTTT

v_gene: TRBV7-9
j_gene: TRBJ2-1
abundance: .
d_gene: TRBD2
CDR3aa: CASSSSGTSGVNEQFF
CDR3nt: TGTGCCAGCAGCTCGTCCGGGACTAGCGGCGTTAATGAGCAGTTCTTC

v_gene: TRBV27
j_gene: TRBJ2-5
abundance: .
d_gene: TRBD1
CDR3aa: CASSLGTGGAETQYF
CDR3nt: TGTGCCAGCAGTTTAGGGACAGGGGGCGCGGAGACCCAGTACTTC

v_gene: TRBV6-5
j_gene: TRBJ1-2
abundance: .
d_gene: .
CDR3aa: CASSKRSNRDYGYTF
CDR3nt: TGTGCCAGCTCAAAACGCAGTAACAGGGACTATGGCTACACCTTC

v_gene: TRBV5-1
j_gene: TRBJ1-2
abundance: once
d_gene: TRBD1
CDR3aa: CASSQDRVNGYTF
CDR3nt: TGCGCCAGCAGCCAGGACAGGGTTAATGGCTACACCTTC

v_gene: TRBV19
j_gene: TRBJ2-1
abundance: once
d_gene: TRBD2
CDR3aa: CASSTVAGADNEQFF
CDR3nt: TGTGCCAGTAGTACGGTAGCGGGGGCAGACAATGAGCAGTTCTTC

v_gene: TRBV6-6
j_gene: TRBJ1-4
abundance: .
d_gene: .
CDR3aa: CASSYSEGGIEKLFF
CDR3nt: TGTGCCAGCAGTTACTCTGAGGGCGGGATTGAAAAACTGTTTTTT

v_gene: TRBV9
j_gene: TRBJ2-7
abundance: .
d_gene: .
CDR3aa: CASSVGSRSSYEQYF
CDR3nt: TGTGCCAGCAGCGTAGGTAGCAGAAGCTCCTACGAGCAGTACTTC

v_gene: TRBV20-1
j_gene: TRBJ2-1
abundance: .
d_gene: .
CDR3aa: CSAPDFNEQFF
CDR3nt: TGCAGTGCCCCGGACTTTAATGAGCAGTTCTTC

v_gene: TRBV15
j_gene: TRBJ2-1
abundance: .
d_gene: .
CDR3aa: CATSTGDSEGFF
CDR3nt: TGTGCCACCAGCACGGGGGATAGCGAGGGGTTCTTC